This T cell receptor beta chain was obtained from a study of T cell responses to AZD1222 COVID-19 vaccine. This clone was detected once. Clones were sequenced by immunoSEQ multiplex PCR, and TCRdb holds only the in-frame ones, with some missing. The sample records tens of thousands of clones, 90% being singletons. This sample comprised peripheral blood, obtained on day 0 of AZD1222 vaccination. The receptor was derived from an adult in good health.

CDR3 protein: CSASVRLVNNEQFF. Here the CDR3 DNA reads TGCAGTGCTAGTGTTAGACTAGTAAACAATGAGCAGTTCTTC. The rearrangement links TRBV20-1 to TRBJ2-1; tentative D call: TRBD2 (6 bases). The germline V gene encodes CDR1 DFQATT and CDR2 SNEGSKA (reference sequence). Trimming left V 3 bases short and J 5 bases short, with 14 bases between. CDR3 length equals 14 residues.